This TCR beta chain was identified during a study of patients and donors after allogeneic stem cell transplantation. A single record per CDR3 protein comes from TCRdb applying MiXCR to the RT-PCR reads. In the table there are over 350,000 distinct CDR3 sequences, roughly 17% of which are singletons. Material for sequencing was blood, either unsorted or a sorted T cell fraction (not recorded which). This TCR came from a human donor who was either an allogeneic HSCT recipient or a stem cell or donor lymphocyte infusion donor (not recorded which). It is not recorded whose cells these are; they may come from a transplant donor.

CDR3 in DNA: TGTGCCAGCAGCTTGTCCCGGACCATGCAGTATGGCTACACCTTC. Its translation: CASSLSRTMQYGYTF. The rearrangement links TRBV5-4 to TRBJ1-2; no firm D call. V was trimmed by 1 base and J by 5 bases, leaving 15 bases between them. Germline lookup yields CDR1 SGHNT and CDR2 YYREEE (reference sequence). The CDR3 runs 15 residues.